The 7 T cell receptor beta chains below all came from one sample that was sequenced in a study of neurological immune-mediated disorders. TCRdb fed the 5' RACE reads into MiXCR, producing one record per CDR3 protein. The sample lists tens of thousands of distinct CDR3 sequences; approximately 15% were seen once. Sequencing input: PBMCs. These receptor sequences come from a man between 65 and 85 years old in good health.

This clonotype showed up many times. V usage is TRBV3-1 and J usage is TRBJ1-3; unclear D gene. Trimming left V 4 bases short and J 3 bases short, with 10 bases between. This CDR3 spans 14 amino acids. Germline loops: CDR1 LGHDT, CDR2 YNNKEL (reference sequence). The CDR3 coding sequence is TGTGCCAGCAGCCCACTAACTATTGGAAACACCATATATTTT. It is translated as CASSPLTIGNTIYF.

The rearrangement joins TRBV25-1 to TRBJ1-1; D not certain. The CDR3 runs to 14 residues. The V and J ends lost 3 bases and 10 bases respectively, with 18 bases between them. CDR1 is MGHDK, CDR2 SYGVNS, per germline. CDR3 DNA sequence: TGTGCCAGCAGTGATGAGACATCTTCCCAGGTAGCTTTCTTT. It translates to CASSDETSSQVAFF.

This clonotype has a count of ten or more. The CDR3 region is CASSFAAGFEQFF. In DNA form, the CDR3 reads TGTGCCAGCAGTTTTGCGGCGGGGTTTGAGCAGTTCTTC. The V and J genes are TRBV6-2 or TRBV6-3 and TRBJ2-1; perhaps TRBD2 as D (6 bases). The CDR3 is 13 amino acids. Germline-derived CDR1 and CDR2 are MNHEY and SVGEGT. Trimming left V 4 bases short and J 9 bases short, with 13 bases between.

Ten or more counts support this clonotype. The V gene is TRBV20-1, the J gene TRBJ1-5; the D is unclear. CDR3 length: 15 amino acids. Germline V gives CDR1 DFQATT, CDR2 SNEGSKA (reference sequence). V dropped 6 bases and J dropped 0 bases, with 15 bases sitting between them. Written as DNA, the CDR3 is TGCAGTGCGACGGTATCGGCGGCTAGCAATCAGCCCCAGCATTTT. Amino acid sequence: CSATVSAASNQPQHF.

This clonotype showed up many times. CDR3 residues: CASSQARGDNYGYTF. The CDR3 DNA sequence: TGTGCCAGCAGCCAAGCTAGGGGTGACAACTATGGCTACACCTTC. V and J are TRBV4-2 and TRBJ1-2, with D perhaps matching TRBD1 (5 bases). V lost 1 base and J 2 bases, leaving 11 bases between the germline ends. Germline assignment: CDR1 LGHNA and CDR2 YNFKEQ. The CDR3 is 15 residues long.

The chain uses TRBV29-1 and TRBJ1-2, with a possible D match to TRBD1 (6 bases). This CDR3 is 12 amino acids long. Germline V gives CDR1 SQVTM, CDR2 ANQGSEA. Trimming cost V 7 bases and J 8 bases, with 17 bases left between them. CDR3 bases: TGCAGCGGGGACTCAGGGGACGGCGGCTACACCTTC. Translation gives CSGDSGDGGYTF.

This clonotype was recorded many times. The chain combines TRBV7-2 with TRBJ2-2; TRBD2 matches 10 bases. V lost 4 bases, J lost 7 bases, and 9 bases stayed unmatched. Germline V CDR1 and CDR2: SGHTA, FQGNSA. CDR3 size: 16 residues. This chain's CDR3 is CASSSRSGGAVGELFF. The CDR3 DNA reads TGTGCCAGCAGCTCCCGAAGCGGGGGGGCCGTCGGGGAGCTGTTTTTT. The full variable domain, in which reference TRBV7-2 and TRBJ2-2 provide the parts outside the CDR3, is GAGVSQSPSNKVTEKGKDVELRCDPISGHTALYWYRQSLGQGLEFLIYFQGNSAPDKSGLPSDRFSAERTGGSVSTLTIQRTQQEDSAVYLCASSSRSGGAVGELFFGEGSRLTVL.